A single sample is the source of the 28 T cell receptor beta chains below, sequenced in a study of blood T cells in healthy people across ages. Primed by a sample-barcoded 5' primer and a J-beta primer mix, a second PCR proceeded for roughly 6 to 12 cycles. Via MiXCR, TCRdb re-called the 5' RACE reads, giving one row per CDR3 protein. The top ten clones hold roughly 13% of a sample with about 940,000 distinct CDR3 sequences, around 48% of them seen once. The material sequenced was blood. Source of these receptors: a man aged 25-40 years in good health.

The chain is built from TRBV20-1 and TRBJ2-5; TRBD2 matches 8 bases. The CDR3 loop spans 13 amino acids. Losses at the gene ends were 3 bases for V and 11 bases for J; bases not matched to a gene: 11. The germline V gene encodes CDR1 DFQATT and CDR2 SNEGSKA (reference sequence). CDR3 bases: TGCAGTGCTAGGGGCCCAGGGGAGCGGGAGCAGTACTTC. Residues: CSARGPGEREQYF.

The V call is TRBV25-1, the J call TRBJ2-6; D not resolved. V was cut by 4 bases and J by 0 bases, with 4 bases left in between. This CDR3 spans 14 amino acids. In germline, CDR1 is MGHDK, CDR2 SYGVNS. In nucleotides, the CDR3 is TGTGCCAGCAGTGGCGTCTCTGGGGCCAACGTCCTGACTTTC. Encoded protein: CASSGVSGANVLTF.

The V gene is TRBV7-2, the J gene TRBJ2-7; a weak D match, TRBD2 (5 bases). The CDR3 is made up of 13 amino acids. CDR1 SGHTA and CDR2 FQGNSA come from the germline V gene. The ends were cut back, 5 bases at V and 4 bases at J, with 12 bases in the middle. DNA of the CDR3: TGTGCCAGCAGCCGATCGGACTGGTACGAGCAGTACTTC. Protein sequence: CASSRSDWYEQYF.

This clonotype came up a few times. The chain employs TRBV11-2 and TRBJ1-1, with D tentatively TRBD1 (5 bases). The CDR3 sequence is 15 residues long. Looked up from germline, CDR1 is SGHAT and CDR2 is FQNNGV. V lost 6 bases to trimming and J lost 1 base, with 15 bases between them. The CDR3, as DNA: TGTGCCAGCAGGAAAGCAGGGAACCAGAACACTGAAGCTTTCTTT. Its protein is CASRKAGNQNTEAFF.

This clonotype occurred a few times. V is TRBV9 and J is TRBJ2-7; 10 bases line up with TRBD1. The CDR3 has 13 amino acids. V was clipped by 4 bases and J by 9 bases; unmatched bases: 7. Germline CDR1 is SGDLS and CDR2 is YYNGEE. In DNA form, the CDR3 reads TGTGCCAGCAGCTTGGACAGGGGGGGCTGGCAGTACTTC. This encodes CASSLDRGGWQYF.

The gene calls are TRBV19 and TRBJ2-3; no clear D. V was cut by 5 bases and J by 6 bases, with 15 bases left in between. The CDR3 covers 14 residues. Germline loops: CDR1 LNHDA, CDR2 SQIVND (reference sequence). CDR3 residues: CASSAPPDRDTQYF. CDR3 nucleotides: TGTGCCAGTAGTGCGCCTCCCGACCGCGATACGCAGTATTTT.

The chain couples TRBV7-2 to TRBJ2-7; no firm D call. The V gene's germline CDR1 is SGHTA and CDR2 FQGNSA. The V gene lost 5 bases and the J gene lost 2 bases, with 13 bases spanning the gap. The CDR3 runs to 14 residues. The DNA of the CDR3 is TGTGCCAGCAGCGATCCTACTATACCCTACGAGCAGTACTTC. Its protein is CASSDPTIPYEQYF.

This clonotype came up a few times. A read error may explain this, as a much larger clone is one base away. The rearrangement joins TRBV18 to TRBJ1-6, with 9 positions matching TRBD1. Germline CDR1 is KGHSH and CDR2 is LQKENI. V shed 5 bases, J shed 7 bases, and the junction held 0 bases outside the gene matches. The CDR3 spans 13 residues. As DNA, the CDR3 is TGTGCCAGCTCAGGACAGGGGAATTCACCCCTCCACTTT. This encodes CASSGQGNSPLHF.

The chain joins TRBV6-2 or TRBV6-3 to TRBJ1-5, with 12 bases identical to TRBD1. V shed 7 bases, J shed 8 bases, and the junction held 15 bases outside the gene matches. This CDR3 region has 17 residues. The germline gives CDR1 MNHEY, CDR2 SVGEGT. This CDR3 is CASTWEGQGAGSKPQHF. The CDR3 DNA reads TGTGCCAGCACTTGGGAGGGACAGGGGGCTGGATCCAAGCCCCAGCATTTT.

There are many counts of this clonotype. This sequence joins TRBV12-3 or TRBV12-4 and TRBJ2-7; 10 nucleotides agree with TRBD2. The CDR3 covers 14 residues. Trimming at V came to 7 bases and at J to 6 bases, leaving 9 bases not matched to a gene. The CDR3 DNA reads TGTGCCAGCACGGAAGCGGGGGGGCCTCGCGAGCAGTACTTC. Protein sequence: CASTEAGGPREQYF.

As regards this clonotype: The junction departs from the called germline gene at one end, perhaps through a read error. The rearrangement links TRBV5-1 to TRBJ2-1; 10 positions match TRBD2. The CDR3 has 17 residues. Germline V gene sequence: CDR1 SGHRS, CDR2 YFSETQ. In nucleotides, the CDR3 is TGCGCCAGCAGCTTGTGGCTAGCGGGGGACTCCGACAATGAGCAGTTCTTC. Its protein product is CASSLWLAGDSDNEQFF.

This clonotype was seen a handful of times. The chain carries TRBV7-2 and TRBJ2-1; 7 positions agree with TRBD2. CDR3 size: 17 residues. Germline V lookup: CDR1 SGHTA, CDR2 FQGNSA. V was pared by 5 bases and J by 0 bases, with 10 bases of the junction left unmatched. In nucleotides, the CDR3 is TGTGCCAGCAGCCCTCGATCCGGGGGGAGCTCCTACAATGAGCAGTTCTTC. This gives the protein CASSPRSGGSSYNEQFF.

The chain links TRBV7-9 to TRBJ2-3; 8 bases are a match to TRBD2. The CDR3 spans 15 residues. Germline V CDR1 and CDR2: SEHNR, FQNEAQ (reference sequence). The junction had 12 bases not matched to a gene; V was cut back by 11 bases and J by 2 bases. The CDR3 loop reads CALAERGGPTDTQYF. DNA for the CDR3: TGTGCCCTAGCGGAACGGGGGGGACCCACAGATACGCAGTATTTT.

With respect to this clonotype: A much larger clone lies a single base off, so this may be a read error. J is TRBJ1-1 and V is TRBV20-1, with D perhaps TRBD1 (5 bases). With 5 bases removed from V and 3 bases from J, the gap between germline ends came to 13 bases. Germline V CDR1 and CDR2: DFQATT, SNEGSKA (reference sequence). This CDR3 spans 13 amino acids. The CDR3 sequence: CSAGGGRHTEAFF. The DNA of the CDR3 is TGCAGTGCTGGCGGGGGTCGGCACACTGAAGCTTTCTTT.

This clonotype was counted only a few times. The V gene is TRBV6-6, the J gene TRBJ2-1; TRBD1 is a possible D gene (6 bases). Per the germline V gene, CDR1 is MNHNY and CDR2 is SVGAGI (reference sequence). This CDR3 has 16 residues. V lost 2 bases and J 2 bases, leaving 13 bases between the germline ends. The CDR3 loop reads CASSYERGLTYNEQFF. CDR3 nucleotide sequence: TGTGCCAGCAGTTACGAAAGGGGGTTGACCTACAATGAGCAGTTCTTC.

This clonotype was detected only once. The chain is built from TRBV30 and TRBJ1-5; 7 bases match TRBD1. Germline V gene sequence: CDR1 GTSNPN, CDR2 SVGIG (reference sequence). The CDR3 has 15 residues. The junction had 7 bases not matched to a gene; V was cut back by 5 bases and J by 0 bases. CDR3 bases: TGTGCCTGGGCAGGGGGGACTTATAGCAATCAGCCCCAGCATTTT. This sequence encodes CAWAGGTYSNQPQHF.

The V gene is TRBV3-1, the J gene TRBJ1-2; D possibly corresponds to TRBD1 (5 bases). CDR1 and CDR2 (germline): LGHDT, YNNKEL (reference sequence). The CDR3 sequence is 14 residues long. Trimming removed 4 bases at V and 8 bases at J, with 17 bases between. The DNA for the CDR3 is TGTGCCAGCAGCCCCAGGAGGGGTCAACCGGGCTACACCTTC. This gives the protein CASSPRRGQPGYTF.

The gene calls are TRBV3-1 and TRBJ2-5; D unresolved. This CDR3 region has 12 residues. From germline, CDR1 is LGHDT and CDR2 YNNKEL (reference sequence). Between the trimmed V and J ends, which lost 4 bases and 11 bases, there was a span of 14 bases. CDR3 protein: CASSLSKSGQYF. Written as DNA, the CDR3 is TGTGCCAGCAGCCTCTCAAAATCCGGGCAGTACTTC.

This clonotype was detected a few times. V is TRBV7-2 and J is TRBJ2-1; TRBD2 aligns across 10 bases. CDR1 is SGHTA, CDR2 FQGNSA, per germline. V trimming: 2 bases; J trimming: 6 bases; junction bases outside the gene matches: 7. The CDR3 is made up of 16 amino acids. As DNA, the CDR3 is TGTGCCAGCAGCTTAAAAGAGCTAGCGGGGGCCAATGAGCAGTTCTTC. Its protein product is CASSLKELAGANEQFF.

The chain has TRBV28 and TRBJ2-5; D gene unclear. V shed 0 bases and J shed 11 bases, with 7 bases lying between them. Per the germline V gene, CDR1 is MDHEN and CDR2 is SYDVKM. This CDR3 has 11 amino acids. CDR3 amino acids: CASSLWYKQYF. CDR3 in DNA: TGTGCCAGCAGTTTATGGTACAAGCAGTACTTC.

This chain links TRBV7-3 with TRBJ2-7; D perhaps matches TRBD2 (7 bases). Trimming took off 5 bases at V and 6 bases at J, with 20 bases between the two ends. The CDR3 sequence is 15 residues long. Germline V gene data show CDR1 as SGHTA and CDR2 as FQGTGA. CDR3 in amino acids: CASSRGGAGSAEQYF. In DNA form, the CDR3 reads TGTGCCAGCAGCCGAGGGGGGGCAGGGTCAGCCGAGCAGTACTTC.

The genes are TRBV5-5 and TRBJ2-7; 7 bases line up with TRBD2. Germline V gene lookup returns CDR1 SGHKS and CDR2 YYEKEE (reference sequence). The CDR3 loop spans 15 amino acids. Germline trimming cut 0 bases from V and 1 base from J; bases unmatched to any gene: 4. The CDR3 loop reads CASSLERGPSYEQYF. In DNA form, the CDR3 reads TGTGCCAGCAGCTTGGAGCGGGGTCCTTCCTACGAGCAGTACTTC.

The sample holds many counts of this clonotype. This chain joins TRBV20-1 and TRBJ2-7; a weak D match, TRBD1 (6 bases). This CDR3 has 13 residues. V was pared by 4 bases and J by 2 bases, with 12 bases between. Germline CDR1 and CDR2: DFQATT and SNEGSKA (reference sequence). In DNA form, the CDR3 reads TGCAGTGCTACCCGGGACAAGACCTACGAGCAGTACTTC. It specifies CSATRDKTYEQYF.

This clonotype was observed a few times. The CDR3 coding sequence is TGCAGTGCTAGAGGGCCGACAGGGAGGCCCGAGCAGTACTTC. Translating gives CSARGPTGRPEQYF. This sequence joins TRBV20-1 and TRBJ2-5, with D possibly TRBD1 on 7 matching bases. Gene TRBJ2-7 matches the end of the DNA better, so the J call may be wrong. The CDR3 is made up of 14 amino acids. Looked up from germline, CDR1 is DFQATT and CDR2 is SNEGSKA (reference sequence).

The CDR3 region is CASSLSTLQGEKLFF. The CDR3 DNA follows: TGCGCCAGCAGCCTCTCCACCCTTCAGGGGGAAAAACTGTTTTTT. The chain employs TRBV5-1 and TRBJ1-4, with D perhaps matching TRBD1 (6 bases). CDR3 length equals 15 residues. Trimming shortened V by 4 bases and J by 8 bases, and 18 bases separated the two germline ends. Per germline, CDR1 SGHRS and CDR2 YFSETQ.

This clonotype was observed a few times. The chain combines TRBV7-9 with TRBJ2-3, with a weak D call TRBD2 (5 bases). Germline V lookup: CDR1 SEHNR, CDR2 FQNEAQ (reference sequence). V lost 1 base, J lost 3 bases, and 8 bases lay in between. The CDR3 totals 14 residues. The CDR3 region is CASSLVATTDTQYF. The CDR3 DNA reads as TGTGCCAGCAGCTTAGTAGCGACGACAGATACGCAGTATTTT. The entire variable domain, with the rest obtained from reference TRBV7-9 and TRBJ2-3, is as follows: DTGVSQNPRHKITKRGQNVTFRCDPISEHNRLYWYRQTLGQGPEFLTYFQNEAQLEKSRLLSDRFSAERPKGSFSTLEIQRTEQGDSAMYLCASSLVATTDTQYFGPGTRLTVL.

This clonotype was observed a few times. The chain uses TRBV7-2 and TRBJ2-5; possibly TRBD2 for D (6 bases). Between the trimmed V and J ends, which lost 4 bases and 3 bases, there was a span of 18 bases. The CDR3 runs 16 residues. The V gene's germline CDR1 is SGHTA and CDR2 FQGNSA. The CDR3 spells CASSSQGSGLKETQYF. CDR3 bases: TGTGCCAGCAGCTCGCAAGGGAGCGGGCTAAAAGAGACCCAGTACTTC.

This clonotype was recorded a few times. The V and J genes are TRBV28 and TRBJ1-1; D uncertain. With 7 bases removed from V and 0 bases from J, the gap between germline ends came to 12 bases. This CDR3 has 14 amino acids. Germline CDR1 and CDR2: MDHEN and SYDVKM. The CDR3 DNA reads as TGTGCCAGCATCCATCGCGCGTTGAACACTGAAGCTTTCTTT. This translates into CASIHRALNTEAFF.